This TCR beta chain stems from a study of CD8 T cells in Susac syndrome (dated by TCRdb to about 2019). Some background on the complete study: Of the Susac syndrome patients who were sequenced, under 10 were in clinical remission while six had clinically active disease. At blood withdrawal, Susac syndrome patients were therapy-naive, treated with corticosteroids (with IVIg additionally given to some), or treated with IVIg alone. Repertoire sequencing was used to test whether CD8+ T cell activation and differentiation in Susac syndrome was antigen driven.

Here is what the overall study found, with its caveats: The CD4+ T cell repertoire of patients with Susac syndrome showed no detectable clonal expansion. The number of individuals in the TCR sequencing and HLA analysis was acknowledged as relatively small.

Peripheral blood CD8+ and CD4+ T cells from healthy donors, Susac syndrome patients and multiple sclerosis patients were profiled using high-throughput TCR beta sequencing. Recently defined diagnostic criteria for definite or probable disease were met by the Susac syndrome patients. Bulk CD8+ and CD4+ T cells were purified by magnetic negative isolation, whereas CD8+ TEMRA cells were enriched by FACS. Blood was collected in EDTA tubes and processed within 24 hours, with PBMCs isolated through density gradient centrifugation. PBMCs intended for TCR sequencing were frozen in liquid nitrogen and were later thawed in a 37 degrees C water bath. The sorted or isolated CD4+, CD8+ and CD8+ TEMRA cells had a purity of 90% or higher. As concerns this clonotype: The antigen this receptor binds is unknown. The sample holds no much larger clone one base away, and base qualities are not on file.

RNA was extracted using the RNeasy kit, and about 0.5 to 1 ug of the RNA was reverse transcribed with random hexamers. The immunoSEQ multiplex PCR assay, covering 54 Vbeta and 13 Jbeta segments, was used to amplify TCR beta CDR3 regions. PCR amplification bias was corrected using a synthetic template baseline for primer optimization and computational correction. The original pipeline was this. Reads were annotated to V, D and J genes according to IMGT and were analyzed with immunoSEQ Analyzer, with only productive sequences retained. Clonality was computed as one minus Shannon entropy normalized by log2 of the number of productive unique sequences. For each patient and control, public and private clones were evaluated within the 100 most prevalent clones. Clones were defined as Susac-specific if absent from the healthy and MS cohorts, from under 1,200 published viral clones and from other ImmuneACCESS disease sequences. The public sequencing data were trimmed at Q25 with fastp and processed into clonotypes with MiXCR by TCRdb, which kept only in-frame beta chains. Rows with a matching CDR3 protein are joined into one entry that keeps the most common DNA and genes. These V and J calls rely on TCRdb rather than the paper's analysis. The sample table records roughly 180,000 distinct CDR3 sequences; roughly 94% of these occur just once. The top ten constitute 0.085% to 0.1% of the sample.

V lost 4 bases and J lost 9 bases; the stretch between them is 26 bases long. Its CDR3 holds 17 amino acids, cysteine through phenylalanine. Of all the DNA, just the CDR3 is kept, 51 bases in frame from base 1. As encoded in the germline V gene, CDR1 is SGHRS while CDR2 is YFSETQ. This TCR derives from a human donor with Susac syndrome. The rearrangement joined TRBV5-1 to TRBJ2-1, and perhaps TRBD2 as D gene, on 6 matching bases. Sequencing was performed on CD4+ T cells from PBMCs. The CDR3 reads CASSPTRDSGASIEQFF. The sequence in DNA is TGCGCCAGCAGCCCTACTCGGGACTCCGGAGCGAGCATTGAGCAGTTCTTC.